This entry is about one T cell receptor beta chain. The antigen remains unidentified. This specimen belongs to a study of T cells in localized non-small cell lung cancer. Study findings and constraints: The tumor had only one region sequenced, so heterogeneity remains possible.

Here immunoSEQ multiplex PCR was the method, and the copy in TCRdb shows in-frame clones only, minus some. Found here are 78,000 or so clones, 70% to 90% of them singletons; the top ten hold under 3.5%. The CDR3 consists of 14 residues. V was shortened by 9 bases and J by 5 bases, with 16 bases between the two germline ends. Germline loops: CDR1 LNHDA, CDR2 SQIVND (reference sequence). This receptor was taken from a man aged 40-75 years with stage I lung adenocarcinoma. Here the sequenced sample was peripheral blood, taken before any cancer treatment. The rearrangement joins TRBV19 to TRBJ2-2; D gene uncertain. The CDR3 here is CASCSLGETGELFF. The CDR3 DNA sequence: TGTGCCAGCTGTAGTCTTGGAGAAACCGGGGAGCTGTTTTTT.